This T cell receptor beta chain was captured in a study of OX40 agonist ivuxolimab in advanced cancers. For the study at large: Prior anti-PD-1, anti-PD-L1 or anti-CTLA-4 therapy was allowed; approximately 41% had some. Study outcomes and limitations: At doses 0.1 to 3.0 mg/kg, CD4+ and CD8+ clones expanded.

The CDR3 has 16 amino acids. The V and J ends lost 4 bases and 7 bases, in that order; junction bases with no gene match: 14. Germline assignment: CDR1 SGDLS and CDR2 YYNGEE. Generated by immunoSEQ multiplex PCR, the TCRdb table keeps only in-frame clones and is missing some. The sample consists of tens of thousands of clones, 80% of them appearing once. About this clone itself: Its matching antigen is unknown.

The sequence was obtained from an adult with an advanced solid tumor such as melanoma, head and neck, liver or kidney cancer. Sequenced material: CD4+ or CD8+ T cells sorted from blood, taken in a trial of the OX40 agonist ivuxolimab. The chain is built from TRBV9 and TRBJ1-3; 7 bases fit TRBD1. Written as DNA, the CDR3 is TGTGCCAGCAGCCCGAAGAGTTCCAGGGGGGGGAACACCATATATTTT. This codes for CASSPKSSRGGNTIYF.